A single sample is the source of the 25 T cell receptor beta chains below, sequenced in a study of T cell responses to AZD1222 COVID-19 vaccine. Generated by immunoSEQ multiplex PCR, the TCRdb table keeps only in-frame clones and is missing some. The repertoire has around 100,000 clones, 70% to 90% of them found once; the top ten carry approximately 18%. The specimen was peripheral blood, collected on day 0 of AZD1222 vaccination. These receptors were collected from an adult in good health.

This chain connects TRBV6-5 to TRBJ2-1, with D unclear. The CDR3 extends over 14 amino acids. The V gene lost 6 bases and the J gene lost 0 bases, with 9 bases spanning the gap. Looked up from germline, CDR1 is MNHEY and CDR2 is SVGAGI. Here the CDR3 reads CASSDWDSYNEQFF. For the CDR3, the DNA is TGTGCCAGCAGCGACTGGGACTCCTACAATGAGCAGTTCTTC.

This sequence joins TRBV5-4 and TRBJ2-7; D may be TRBD1 (6 bases). Germline CDR1 is SGHNT and CDR2 is YYREEE (reference sequence). The CDR3 spans 15 residues. Trimming shortened V by 0 bases and J by 6 bases, and 16 bases separated the two germline ends. CDR3 amino acids: CASSLGGAQGSEQYF. The CDR3 region has the DNA TGTGCCAGCAGCTTGGGTGGCGCACAGGGATCCGAGCAGTACTTC.

V gene TRBV6-5 combines with J gene TRBJ2-1, with TRBD2 matching over 9 bases. CDR3 size: 16 residues. Germline loops: CDR1 MNHEY, CDR2 SVGAGI. Trimming at V came to 2 bases and at J to 8 bases, leaving 10 bases not matched to a gene. The CDR3 nucleotides read TGTGCCAGCAGTTACGAGAGGGCTAGCGGGGCGGATGAGCAGTTCTTC. The encoded protein is CASSYERASGADEQFF.

The gene calls are TRBV2 and TRBJ1-1; D is possibly TRBD1 (5 bases). The germline CDR1 and CDR2 sequences are SNHLY and FYNNEI. The CDR3 length is 15 residues. Trimming stripped 1 base from V and 5 bases from J, with 14 bases between. In nucleotides, the CDR3 is TGTGCCAGCAGTGAAGGCCAAACCCGACAGACTGAAGCTTTCTTT. Protein product: CASSEGQTRQTEAFF.

The rearrangement uses TRBV28 and TRBJ1-2; D is possibly TRBD1 (6 bases). The CDR3 is 12 residues long. V was pared by 4 bases and J by 8 bases, with 11 bases between. Germline CDR1 and CDR2: MDHEN and SYDVKM. CDR3 DNA: TGTGCCAGCAGTTCAGGGGTAGGAGGCTACACCTTC. Encoded protein: CASSSGVGGYTF.

The rearrangement links TRBV24-1 to TRBJ2-4; weak D call: TRBD1 (6 bases). The V end lost 0 bases, the J end lost 0 bases, and 11 bases lay between the germline ends. Germline loops: CDR1 KGHDR, CDR2 SFDVKD. The CDR3 runs 17 residues. CDR3 coding DNA: TGTGCCACCAGTGATTTGGGACAGATTTTAGCCAAAAACATTCAGTACTTC. Translating it yields CATSDLGQILAKNIQYF.

The genes are TRBV7-9 and TRBJ1-1; D not resolved. V gave up 3 bases and J gave up 4 bases, with 18 bases separating them. CDR1 is SEHNR and CDR2 is FQNEAQ in the germline V gene (reference sequence). The CDR3 is 16 residues long. The CDR3 protein is CASSLTTSGRSTEAFF. The DNA of the CDR3 is TGTGCCAGCAGCTTGACAACCAGTGGTAGGAGCACTGAAGCTTTCTTT. Full variable domain (outside the CDR3, taken from reference TRBV7-9 and TRBJ1-1): DTGVSQNPRHKITKRGQNVTFRCDPISEHNRLYWYRQTLGQGPEFLTYFQNEAQLEKSRLLSDRFSAERPKGSFSTLEIQRTEQGDSAMYLCASSLTTSGRSTEAFFGQGTRLTVV.

The V and J genes are TRBV6-5 and TRBJ1-2; TRBD1 is a possible D gene (5 bases). Trimming pared 6 bases from V and 5 bases from J, leaving 16 bases between. Germline V gives CDR1 MNHEY, CDR2 SVGAGI. The length of the CDR3 is 14 residues. CDR3 coding DNA: TGTGCCAGCAGGTCCCCCGGGACCCCTTATGGCTACACCTTC. As protein: CASRSPGTPYGYTF.

The rearrangement links TRBV5-1 to TRBJ1-3; tentatively, D is TRBD1 (5 bases). Trimming took 0 bases from V and 0 from J, leaving 13 bases between them. Germline CDR1 and CDR2: SGHRS and YFSETQ. The CDR3 covers 17 residues. CDR3 residues: CASSLAGGGNSGNTIYF. The CDR3 DNA reads as TGCGCCAGCAGCTTGGCCGGGGGTGGCAACTCTGGAAACACCATATATTTT.

The chain is built from TRBV19 and TRBJ1-5, with no clear D. The CDR3 spans 13 residues. Trimming left V 5 bases short and J 4 bases short, with 9 bases between. CDR1 is LNHDA and CDR2 is SQIVND in the germline V gene (reference sequence). The CDR3 is CASSPLGNQPQHF. CDR3 sequence (DNA): TGTGCCAGTAGTCCACTGGGGAATCAGCCCCAGCATTTT.

The V and J genes are TRBV4-1 and TRBJ1-2, with D uncertain. V lost 1 base and J lost 2, with 11 bases in between. CDR1 MGHRA and CDR2 YSYEKL come from the germline V gene. This CDR3 region has 15 residues. CDR3 protein: CASSQGGLANYGYTF. CDR3 DNA sequence: TGCGCCAGCAGCCAAGGGGGTTTAGCCAACTATGGCTACACCTTC.

V is TRBV9 and J is TRBJ1-1; 10 bases map to TRBD1. CDR1 and CDR2 (germline): SGDLS, YYNGEE. CDR3 length equals 16 residues. J gave up 0 bases and V 4 bases, and 6 bases lay outside the gene matches. The DNA of the CDR3 is TGTGCCAGCAGCAGACCGGGACAGGGGATGAACACTGAAGCTTTCTTT. Its translation: CASSRPGQGMNTEAFF.

This sequence joins TRBV27 and TRBJ2-1, with TRBD1 as a possible D gene (8 bases). The ends were cut back, 7 bases at V and 13 bases at J, with 20 bases in the middle. There are 13 residues in the CDR3. Germline loops: CDR1 MNHEY, CDR2 SMNVEV (reference sequence). The CDR3 is CASKQGGGIFQFF. CDR3 sequence (DNA): TGTGCCAGCAAACAGGGGGGGGGAATCTTTCAGTTCTTC.

This rearrangement joins TRBV27 to TRBJ1-1, with D unclear. This CDR3 contains 15 residues. V was shortened by 4 bases and J by 1 base, with 13 bases between the two germline ends. Looked up from germline, CDR1 is MNHEY and CDR2 is SMNVEV (reference sequence). The DNA of the CDR3 is TGTGCCAGCAGTTCCTTGGGAGCGGGGAACACTGAAGCTTTCTTT. This sequence encodes CASSSLGAGNTEAFF.

The chain is built from TRBV27 and TRBJ2-1; D is tentatively TRBD1 or TRBD2 (5 bases each). Trimming shortened V by 0 bases and J by 6 bases, and 21 bases separated the two germline ends. Germline assignment: CDR1 MNHEY and CDR2 SMNVEV (reference sequence). The CDR3 covers 18 residues. The CDR3, as DNA: TGTGCCAGCAGTTTATCGCTAGTGGGGGAAAGGACTTCCAATGAGCAGTTCTTC. Amino acid sequence: CASSLSLVGERTSNEQFF.

J is TRBJ2-2 and V is TRBV18, with 8 positions matching TRBD1. Losses at the gene ends were 2 bases for V and 0 bases for J; bases not matched to a gene: 5. The CDR3 loop spans 17 amino acids. The germline gives CDR1 KGHSH, CDR2 LQKENI. This chain's CDR3 is CASSPRGQASNTGELFF. CDR3 DNA sequence: TGTGCCAGCTCACCAAGGGGACAGGCGTCGAACACCGGGGAGCTGTTTTTT.

J is TRBJ2-7 and V is TRBV6-5; either TRBD1 or TRBD2 may fit D (5 bases each). The CDR3 covers 14 residues. The germline CDR1 and CDR2 sequences are MNHEY and SVGAGI. V was pared by 6 bases and J by 4 bases, with 16 bases between. This CDR3 is CASSPLIGGYEQYF. The CDR3 DNA sequence: TGTGCCAGCAGCCCACTCATTGGGGGTTACGAGCAGTACTTC.

The rearrangement uses TRBV4-1 and TRBJ2-7; D is perhaps TRBD1 (5 bases). Looked up from germline, CDR1 is MGHRA and CDR2 is YSYEKL. The length of the CDR3 is 16 residues. Trimming took off 1 base at V and 2 bases at J, with 15 bases between the two ends. In DNA form, the CDR3 reads TGCGCCAGCAGCCAAGTCGGACATGAACTCCCCTACGAGCAGTACTTC. It is translated as CASSQVGHELPYEQYF.

The gene calls are TRBV27 and TRBJ1-2; D is perhaps TRBD1 (6 bases). Germline V CDR1 and CDR2: MNHEY, SMNVEV (reference sequence). The CDR3 is made up of 17 amino acids. V lost 1 base to trimming and J lost 2 bases, with 17 bases between them. CDR3 DNA: TGTGCCAGCAGTTTATATGGGGGCAGGGCGTCAAACTATGGCTACACCTTC. Residues: CASSLYGGRASNYGYTF.

V is TRBV9 and J is TRBJ2-6; D is uncertain. Trimming removed 4 bases at V and 3 bases at J, with 20 bases between. CDR1 is SGDLS, CDR2 YYNGEE, per germline. This CDR3 region has 18 residues. CDR3 in DNA: TGTGCCAGCAGCCACAATAAGGTAGATCCATATGGGGCCAACGTCCTGACTTTC. Its protein product is CASSHNKVDPYGANVLTF.

The chain combines TRBV6-5 with TRBJ2-7; D call uncertain. In germline, CDR1 is MNHEY, CDR2 SVGAGI. Trimming stripped 5 bases from V and 4 bases from J, with 9 bases between. The CDR3 contains 12 residues. The CDR3 nucleotides read TGTGCCAGCAGTCCTACAGAATACGAGCAGTACTTC. It codes for CASSPTEYEQYF.

This chain joins TRBV7-9 and TRBJ2-7, with 12 bases lining up with TRBD2. The CDR3 length is 18 residues. Germline CDR1 reads SEHNR; CDR2 reads FQNEAQ (reference sequence). Germline trimming cut 4 bases from V and 0 bases from J; bases unmatched to any gene: 10. The CDR3 nucleotides are TGTGCCAGCAGCTCCAAACGGACTAGCGGGGCAAGCTCCTACGAGCAGTACTTC. As protein: CASSSKRTSGASSYEQYF. Complete variable domain (other parts from reference TRBV7-9 and TRBJ2-7): DTGVSQNPRHKITKRGQNVTFRCDPISEHNRLYWYRQTLGQGPEFLTYFQNEAQLEKSRLLSDRFSAERPKGSFSTLEIQRTEQGDSAMYLCASSSKRTSGASSYEQYFGPGTRLTVT.

The chain has TRBV3-1 (or the pseudogene TRBV3-2) and TRBJ2-3; possible D gene TRBD2, 7 bases. Germline V gene lookup returns CDR1 LGHDT and CDR2 YNNKEL (reference sequence). This CDR3 comprises 17 residues. V lost 1 base, J lost 0 bases, and 14 bases lay in between. The CDR3, as DNA: TGTGCCAGCAGCCAAGTTGTCGGGGGGCCTAGCACAGATACGCAGTATTTT. Amino acid sequence: CASSQVVGGPSTDTQYF.

This clone came up once. CDR3 sequence: CASSSDPDTQYF. The CDR3 coding sequence is TGTGCCAGCAGCTCCGATCCAGATACGCAGTATTTT. The chain joins TRBV7-9 to TRBJ2-3; no firm D call. Germline V gene sequence: CDR1 SEHNR, CDR2 FQNEAQ (reference sequence). The germline V and J ends were trimmed by 4 bases and 4 bases, with 6 bases remaining between them. The CDR3 runs to 12 residues. Full variable domain (outside the CDR3, taken from reference TRBV7-9 and TRBJ2-3): DTGVSQNPRHKITKRGQNVTFRCDPISEHNRLYWYRQTLGQGPEFLTYFQNEAQLEKSRLLSDRFSAERPKGSFSTLEIQRTEQGDSAMYLCASSSDPDTQYFGPGTRLTVL.

V and J are TRBV5-6 and TRBJ1-2; D gene unclear. The V end was cut by 1 base, the J end by 0 bases, with 10 bases between. The CDR3 is made up of 15 amino acids. Germline lookup yields CDR1 SGHDT and CDR2 YYEEEE. CDR3 sequence reads: CASSLSLRANYGYTF. The CDR3 nucleotides read TGTGCCAGCAGCTTGTCCCTAAGGGCTAACTATGGCTACACCTTC.